A single sample gave rise to the 28 T cell receptor beta chains below, sequenced in a study of cytomegalovirus exposure and HLA in healthy donors. PCR involved 60 Vbeta and 13 Jbeta primers. This table comes from immunoSEQ multiplex PCR, and its TCRdb copy is limited to in-frame clones, with some not included. The sample shows some 98,000 clones, 80% to 85% of them seen only once. Source material: PBMCs. The receptors stem from a man in his forties in good health and CMV-seronegative.

The gene calls are TRBV5-4 and TRBJ2-1; 8 bases fit TRBD1. Trimming cost V 3 bases and J 9 bases; bases outside gene matches: 5. CDR3 length equals 13 residues. Germline V gene lookup returns CDR1 SGHNT and CDR2 YYREEE (reference sequence). The CDR3 bases are TGTGCCAGCAGCTGGACAGGGCTGGGTGAGCAGTTCTTC. As protein: CASSWTGLGEQFF.

In DNA form, the CDR3 reads TGTGCCAGCAGTTACTCGGGTAGCCTGAGGGAGACCCAGTACTTC. Protein: CASSYSGSLRETQYF. The V call is TRBV6-6, the J call TRBJ2-5; D unclear. CDR1 is MNHNY, CDR2 SVGAGI, per germline (reference sequence). The CDR3 loop spans 15 amino acids. V was trimmed by 0 bases and J by 5 bases, leaving 13 bases between them.

The chain carries TRBV7-2 and TRBJ2-5; 7 positions agree with TRBD1. The CDR3 has 16 amino acids. J lost 2 bases, V lost 5 bases, and 11 bases had no gene match. Germline lookup yields CDR1 SGHTA and CDR2 FQGNSA. The CDR3 spells CASSQNRGSPQETQYF. CDR3 nucleotide sequence: TGTGCCAGCAGCCAGAACAGGGGTTCCCCTCAAGAGACCCAGTACTTC.

This clone was seen only a few times. The CDR3 region has the DNA TGTGCCAGCAGCTTAGTACAGGGGTTATCCTACGAGCAGTACTTC. This translates into CASSLVQGLSYEQYF. The chain combines TRBV11-2 with TRBJ2-7, with 7 bases matching TRBD1. The J segment lost 1 base and the V segment lost 1 base, leaving 4 bases of the junction unmatched. Germline V lookup: CDR1 SGHAT, CDR2 FQNNGV. This CDR3 region has 15 residues.

This clone was counted only a few times. CDR3: CASSQGTGNYGYTF. The DNA of the CDR3 is TGCGCCAGCAGCCAAGGGACAGGGAACTATGGCTACACCTTC. The chain is built from TRBV4-1 and TRBJ1-2; 8 bases line up with TRBD1. The CDR3 totals 14 residues. After removal of 1 base from V and 2 bases from J, the junction contained 0 bases not matched to a gene. Germline V gene lookup returns CDR1 MGHRA and CDR2 YSYEKL.

The chain recombines TRBV15 with TRBJ1-2; no clear D gene. Germline V gives CDR1 LNHNV, CDR2 YYDKDF (reference sequence). The V end lost 0 bases, the J end lost 4 bases, and 6 bases lay between the germline ends. The CDR3 has 13 amino acids. CDR3 residues: CATSRDRSYGYTF. CDR3 nucleotides: TGTGCCACCAGCAGAGATAGAAGCTATGGCTACACCTTC. Using reference TRBV15 and TRBJ1-2 for the parts outside the CDR3, the full variable domain is DAMVIQNPRYQVTQFGKPVTLSCSQTLNHNVMYWYQQKSSQAPKLLFHYYDKDFNNEADTPDNFQSRRPNTSFCFLDIRSPGLGDTAMYLCATSRDRSYGYTFGSGTRLTVV.

This clone was counted once. The chain joins TRBV18 to TRBJ1-6, with TRBD1 identical over 8 bases. CDR1 KGHSH and CDR2 LQKENI come from the germline V gene. The CDR3 covers 18 residues. With V trimmed by 5 bases and J by 0 bases, 9 bases remained unmatched. In DNA form, the CDR3 reads TGTGCCAGCTCAGGACAGGGTCCCCAGAGCTCCTATAATTCACCCCTCCACTTT. This gives the protein CASSGQGPQSSYNSPLHF.

A few counts support this clone. The chain's CDR3 is CASSLGQTNTGELFF. The CDR3, as DNA: TGTGCCAGCAGCTTAGGGCAGACGAACACCGGGGAGCTGTTTTTT. The chain uses TRBV7-9 and TRBJ2-2, with unresolved D. The CDR3 length is 15 residues. Trimming cost V 1 base and J 0 bases, with 6 bases left between them. Germline lookup yields CDR1 SEHNR and CDR2 FQNEAQ (reference sequence).

The V call is TRBV6-5, the J call TRBJ1-3, with unresolved D. This CDR3 has 14 amino acids. Germline values: CDR1 MNHEY, CDR2 SVGAGI. V lost 6 bases to trimming and J lost 0 bases, with 9 bases between them. This CDR3 is CASSSSGSGNTIYF. In DNA form, the CDR3 reads TGTGCCAGCAGCTCATCAGGCTCTGGAAACACCATATATTTT.

The chain links TRBV6-1 to TRBJ1-6; D is undetermined. With 6 bases removed from V and 11 bases from J, the gap between germline ends came to 11 bases. CDR3 length equals 12 residues. CDR1 MNHNS and CDR2 SASEGT come from the germline V gene. In nucleotides, the CDR3 is TGTGCCAGCAGCCTTCCGGTGGCACCCCTCCACTTT. Translating gives CASSLPVAPLHF.

The rearrangement uses TRBV20-1 and TRBJ1-3; D remains ambiguous. Trimming removed 5 bases from V and 5 bases from J, with 7 bases in between. The CDR3 has 11 residues. Germline V CDR1 and CDR2: DFQATT, SNEGSKA (reference sequence). The CDR3 here is CSADTRNTIYF. In DNA, the CDR3 is TGCAGTGCTGACACAAGAAACACCATATATTTT.

This chain joins TRBV28 and TRBJ1-2; 8 nucleotides match TRBD1. The CDR3 length is 12 residues. CDR1 and CDR2 (germline): MDHEN, SYDVKM. V gave up 6 bases and J gave up 14 bases; unmatched junction bases: 11. In DNA form, the CDR3 reads TGTGCCAGCAGAGATCAGGACAGGGTTTGGACCTTC. Translation: CASRDQDRVWTF.

This chain uses TRBV7-6 with TRBJ2-2; no clear D. There are 15 residues in the CDR3. V lost 5 bases and J lost 1, with 11 bases in between. Germline assignment: CDR1 SGHVS and CDR2 FNYEAQ. The CDR3 loop is CASSTKRLNTGELFF. The CDR3 region has the DNA TGTGCCAGCAGCACCAAGAGGTTGAACACCGGGGAGCTGTTTTTT. Full variable domain (outside the CDR3, taken from reference TRBV7-6 and TRBJ2-2): GAGVSQSPRYKVTKRGQDVALRCDPISGHVSLYWYRQALGQGPEFLTYFNYEAQQDKSGLPNDRFSAERPEGSISTLTIQRTEQRDSAMYRCASSTKRLNTGELFFGEGSRLTVL.

The chain uses TRBV9 and TRBJ2-1; 8 bases agree with TRBD1. CDR3 size: 16 residues. The germline V gene encodes CDR1 SGDLS and CDR2 YYNGEE. J was trimmed by 6 bases and V by 4 bases; bases with no gene match: 12. In DNA, the CDR3 is TGTGCCAGCAGCTCAGGGGGCAGGAGGGGATCCAATGAGCAGTTCTTC. Protein product: CASSSGGRRGSNEQFF.

This clone was seen more than once but under ten times. The rearrangement joins TRBV2 to TRBJ1-2; maybe TRBD1 (5 bases). In germline, CDR1 is SNHLY, CDR2 FYNNEI. The CDR3 covers 15 residues. V was pared by 0 bases and J by 0 bases, with 8 bases between. CDR3 nucleotides: TGTGCCAGCAGTGAAGCGGGACTTCCTAACTATGGCTACACCTTC. As protein: CASSEAGLPNYGYTF.

The rearrangement joins TRBV5-4 to TRBJ2-3, with 8 bases identical to TRBD1. Germline V gene lookup returns CDR1 SGHNT and CDR2 YYREEE (reference sequence). This CDR3 comprises 15 residues. With 5 bases clipped from V and 0 bases from J, the junction kept 5 bases outside the gene matches. The CDR3 region is CASSSGQGSTDTQYF. The CDR3 bases are TGTGCCAGCAGTTCCGGACAGGGCAGCACAGATACGCAGTATTTT.

The rearrangement joins TRBV27 to TRBJ2-6, with TRBD1 as a possible D gene (5 bases). The germline V gene encodes CDR1 MNHEY and CDR2 SMNVEV (reference sequence). Between the trimmed V and J ends, which lost 6 bases and 2 bases, there was a span of 14 bases. This CDR3 is built from 16 residues. CDR3 sequence reads: CASRGLTAAGANVLTF. DNA of the CDR3: TGTGCCAGCAGAGGATTGACAGCTGCTGGGGCCAACGTCCTGACTTTC.

This clone was detected only once. This sequence joins TRBV27 and TRBJ2-7, with 9 bases that match TRBD1. The CDR3 extends over 16 amino acids. V lost 4 bases, J lost 2 bases, and 9 bases stayed unmatched. The V gene's germline CDR1 is MNHEY and CDR2 SMNVEV (reference sequence). The CDR3 sequence: CASSSPGQGLTYEQYF. DNA of the CDR3: TGTGCCAGCAGTTCACCGGGACAGGGATTAACCTACGAGCAGTACTTC.

The V call is TRBV10-3, the J call TRBJ2-3; D perhaps matches TRBD2 (5 bases). This CDR3 is 12 amino acids long. Germline V gives CDR1 ENHRY, CDR2 SYGVKD. The germline V and J ends were trimmed by 3 bases and 13 bases, with 14 bases remaining between them. As DNA, the CDR3 is TGTGCCATCAGTGATCTCCGGGAAGGAGAGTATTTT. It specifies CAISDLREGEYF.

The chain uses TRBV30 and TRBJ1-2; 7 bases are a match to TRBD1. This CDR3 spans 13 amino acids. From germline, CDR1 is GTSNPN and CDR2 SVGIG (reference sequence). The V segment lost 3 bases and the J segment 4 bases; nucleotides outside the gene matches: 5. CDR3 region: CAWRVQGSYGYTF. CDR3 nucleotides: TGTGCCTGGAGGGTACAGGGGAGCTATGGCTACACCTTC.

CDR3 in DNA: TGTGCCAGCAGCTTAGAAGGCGGGGGGGCCTACGAGCAGTACTTC. This gives the protein CASSLEGGGAYEQYF. This chain connects TRBV7-2 to TRBJ2-7, with TRBD2 matching 9 bases. The ends lost 1 base at V and 2 bases at J; junction bases unmatched: 3. The CDR3 loop spans 15 amino acids. In germline, CDR1 is SGHTA, CDR2 FQGNSA.

The chain uses TRBV27 and TRBJ2-3, with a weak D call TRBD2 (6 bases). Germline values: CDR1 MNHEY, CDR2 SMNVEV (reference sequence). The CDR3 runs to 17 residues. V gave up 5 bases and J gave up 2 bases, with 20 bases separating them. The CDR3 DNA reads as TGTGCCAGCAGTCTATGGACTATAGCGGAGAACACAGATACGCAGTATTTT. Encoded protein: CASSLWTIAENTDTQYF.

The chain recombines TRBV4-3 with TRBJ1-2; tentatively, D is TRBD1 (6 bases). Germline CDR1 reads LGHNA; CDR2 reads YSLEER. The CDR3 has 14 residues. V lost 0 bases, J lost 4 bases, and 9 bases lay in between. CDR3 coding DNA: TGCGCCAGCAGCCAAGAACAGGGTATCTATGGCTACACCTTC. It translates to CASSQEQGIYGYTF.

V usage is TRBV2 and J usage is TRBJ2-6; D is ambiguous. In germline, CDR1 is SNHLY, CDR2 FYNNEI. With 4 bases removed from V and 4 bases from J, the gap between germline ends came to 11 bases. The CDR3 totals 15 residues. CDR3 loop: CASSVLRRGANVLTF. CDR3 in DNA: TGTGCCAGCAGTGTATTACGGCGGGGGGCCAACGTCCTGACTTTC.

V and J are TRBV9 and TRBJ1-3; a possible D gene is TRBD1 (5 bases). This CDR3 has 14 amino acids. The V gene's germline CDR1 is SGDLS and CDR2 YYNGEE. V lost 0 bases and J lost 4, with 8 bases in between. DNA for the CDR3: TGTGCCAGCAGCGTAGACGACAGAGGAAACACCATATATTTT. This sequence encodes CASSVDDRGNTIYF.

The chain couples TRBV19 to TRBJ1-5, with 9 bases that match TRBD1. Germline CDR1 reads LNHDA; CDR2 reads SQIVND (reference sequence). This CDR3 is built from 17 residues. J lost 0 bases, V lost 6 bases, and 9 bases had no gene match. CDR3 region: CASRFDRGDYSNQPQHF. CDR3 in DNA: TGTGCCAGTAGATTCGACAGGGGGGATTATAGCAATCAGCCCCAGCATTTT.

The sample holds one count of this clone. The gene calls are TRBV4-1 and TRBJ2-5; 9 bases agree with TRBD2. The CDR3 totals 16 residues. Germline assignment: CDR1 MGHRA and CDR2 YSYEKL. V dropped 1 base and J dropped 4; count of bases not matched to a gene: 7. The CDR3 loop is CASSQARGGAPETQYF. In DNA, the CDR3 is TGCGCCAGCAGCCAAGCTCGCGGGGGGGCCCCAGAGACCCAGTACTTC.

This clone was observed a handful of times. The V call is TRBV19, the J call TRBJ1-1; TRBD1 matches 7 bases. Germline CDR1 LNHDA, CDR2 SQIVND (reference sequence). Trimming removed 5 bases from V and 5 bases from J; junction bases left unmatched: 8. This CDR3 has 14 residues. This CDR3 reads CASSDRAMITEAFF. The CDR3 coding sequence is TGTGCCAGTAGTGACAGGGCGATGATAACTGAAGCTTTCTTT.